This TCR beta chain was sequenced in a study of radiation and T cells in renal cell carcinoma. Germline V gives CDR1 SEHNR, CDR2 FQNEAQ (reference sequence). This CDR3 has 16 residues. V was trimmed by 4 bases and J by 1 base, leaving 16 bases between them. The study, taken as a whole, reports: From baseline, blood top tumor clonotypes peaked at 2 weeks post-radiation.

This clone was observed a few times. Its specificity is not known. Using immunoSEQ multiplex PCR, the repertoire was profiled, and TCRdb retains in-frame clones only, with some absent. Of roughly 4,000 clones detected, about two thirds appear once; the ten largest clones hold 35% to 50%. The treatment is: 15 Gy SBRT to primary tumor, nephrectomy 4 weeks later. Nephrectomy followed 15 Gy stereotactic body radiation by 4 weeks. This renal cell carcinoma was of the clear cell type. This sequence originates from a woman aged 60-75 years with renal cell carcinoma. The chain carries TRBV7-9 and TRBJ1-2; D not resolved. Sequences were derived from tumor tissue, sampled from a patient whose treatment included radiotherapy and nephrectomy. The CDR3 bases are TGTGCCAGCAGCTCCCCCGAGACACCCGATAACTATGGCTACACCTTC. It specifies CASSSPETPDNYGYTF.